This record looks at one TCR beta chain sequence and its context. Its target is not known. The read ends 3 residues before the CDR3 terminus; that terminus is restored from the germline J gene. Assay: immunoSEQ multiplex PCR; the TCRdb copy retains only in-frame clones and omits some. This repertoire includes about 16,000 clones. Germline V lookup: CDR1 GTSNPN, CDR2 SVGIG (reference sequence). Trimming shortened V by 2 bases and J by 5 bases, and 16 bases separated the two germline ends. The CDR3 consists of 15 residues. These data come from a study of Tregs in tolerant kidney transplant recipients. Study findings and constraints: In tolerant patients, donor-specific Tregs outgrew total Tregs, suggesting antigen-driven expansion. The most relevant donor-specific Treg TCRbeta repertoire apparently came from expansion with activated donor B cells. Some patients' samples used different primers over time, so nucleotide sequences weren't comparable.

Related graft donors supplied nonmyeloablative bone marrow transplants, and mixed chimerism was transient. Thawed PBMCs were FACS-sorted into unstimulated CD4+CD25+CD127- regulatory T cells, CD4+CD25- non-regulatory cells, CD4 and CD8 cells. The rearrangement joins TRBV30 to TRBJ1-5; D is possibly TRBD1 (6 bases). The TCR originated in a human patient who received a combined kidney and bone marrow transplant. Some T cells may originate from the graft donor. Specimen: CD4+ T cells from blood (PBMCs), collected 12 months after the transplant. The CDR3 DNA, read in part, is TGTGCCTGGAGTCCTGGCAGGGGAGGGTATCAGCCC. It yields the protein CAWSPGRGGYQP. The complete CDR3 protein is CAWSPGRGGYQPQHF.